These 22 T cell receptor beta chains originate from one sample sequenced in a study of vaccination effects on CD4 cells after COVID-19. These receptors lack a known antigen. The method was immunoSEQ multiplex PCR; TCRdb's version includes in-frame clones alone and lacks a portion of them. The sample yields 55,000 to 75,000 clones, around 76% seen once. The ViraFEST assay expanded antigen-specific CD4+ T cells with viral peptide pools before sequencing. Researchers isolated CD4+ T cells once ten to eleven days of culture had elapsed. People in the vaccine group had not been infected with SARS-CoV-2 before, and their nucleocapsid antibodies were negative. This sample comprised CD4+ T cells from PBMCs cultured with HCoV-OC43 spike peptides, obtained before COVID-19 vaccination. Noted subset: HCoV-OC43 spike overlapping peptide pool stimulation. These receptors all stem from a human donor who received a COVID-19 vaccine.

This chain uses TRBV2 with TRBJ1-4; D is unclear. The CDR3 is made up of 13 amino acids. With 9 bases removed from V and 7 bases from J, the gap between germline ends came to 15 bases. CDR1 and CDR2 from the germline V gene are SNHLY and FYNNEI. Here the CDR3 reads CASSVQRIEKLFF. The DNA for the CDR3 is TGTGCCAGTAGCGTCCAGCGGATTGAAAAACTGTTTTTT.

Only one count was recorded for this clone. The chain links TRBV5-1 to TRBJ2-1; tentative D call: TRBD2 (6 bases). The germline V gene has CDR1 SGHRS and CDR2 YFSETQ. The CDR3 sequence is 14 residues long. Trimming removed 4 bases from V and 5 bases from J, with 13 bases in between. The CDR3 spells CASSHDTSNNEQFF. CDR3 DNA: TGCGCCAGCAGCCACGATACTAGCAACAATGAGCAGTTCTTC.

This clone was seen a few times. The chain recombines TRBV5-1 with TRBJ1-2; D is perhaps TRBD1 (5 bases). Germline-derived CDR1 and CDR2 are SGHRS and YFSETQ. The CDR3 consists of 16 residues. The V end lost 1 base, the J end lost 1 base, and 14 bases lay between the germline ends. The DNA for the CDR3 is TGCGCCAGCAGCTTGTTTGGGGGGACCCTTAACTATGGCTACACCTTC. Encoded protein: CASSLFGGTLNYGYTF.

The chain uses TRBV19 and TRBJ1-3; D is ambiguous. Germline values: CDR1 LNHDA, CDR2 SQIVND (reference sequence). Trimming removed 6 bases at V and 0 bases at J, with 9 bases between. This CDR3 spans 14 amino acids. The DNA for the CDR3 is TGTGCCAGTAGCGAGGCCAGCTCTGGAAACACCATATATTTT. This codes for CASSEASSGNTIYF.

This clone was counted only a few times. The chain couples TRBV5-1 to TRBJ2-3, with 11 bases fitting TRBD1. Germline V gene lookup returns CDR1 SGHRS and CDR2 YFSETQ. J was trimmed by 1 base and V by 4 bases; bases with no gene match: 5. The CDR3 is 16 residues long. This chain's CDR3 is CASSRGTGGRTDTQYF. CDR3 nucleotides: TGCGCCAGCAGCCGCGGGACAGGGGGACGCACAGATACGCAGTATTTT.

The chain carries TRBV4-1 and TRBJ1-3; D unresolved. Between the trimmed V and J ends, which lost 1 base and 1 base, there was a span of 5 bases. The length of the CDR3 is 14 residues. The germline gives CDR1 MGHRA, CDR2 YSYEKL. CDR3 amino acids: CASSQGSSGNTIYF. CDR3 bases: TGCGCCAGCAGCCAAGGGTCTTCTGGAAACACCATATATTTT.

The chain joins TRBV5-1 to TRBJ2-3; D may be TRBD2 (6 bases). CDR1 SGHRS and CDR2 YFSETQ come from the germline V gene. The CDR3 length is 14 residues. Trimming shortened V by 4 bases and J by 4 bases, and 13 bases separated the two germline ends. CDR3 bases: TGCGCCAGCAGCCCCGGAACGGGGGCAGATACGCAGTATTTT. Translating gives CASSPGTGADTQYF.

The chain employs TRBV2 and TRBJ1-6; 9 bases are a match to TRBD1. This CDR3 has 16 amino acids. The ends lost 6 bases at V and 9 bases at J; junction bases unmatched: 12. The germline V gene encodes CDR1 SNHLY and CDR2 FYNNEI. In DNA form, the CDR3 reads TGTGCCAGCAGGATTGGACAGGGGCCTTGGGGTTCACCCCTCCACTTT. This translates into CASRIGQGPWGSPLHF.

The chain joins TRBV7-3 to TRBJ2-2; D uncertain. The germline V gene encodes CDR1 SGHTA and CDR2 FQGTGA. V was trimmed by 3 bases and J by 4 bases, leaving 9 bases between them. CDR3 size: 14 residues. Written as DNA, the CDR3 is TGTGCCAGCAGCTTTATGGGGTCCACCGGGGAGCTGTTTTTT. This gives the protein CASSFMGSTGELFF.

With respect to this clone: This specimen includes other DNA sequences encoding the same CDR3. The chain recombines TRBV5-5 with TRBJ2-3, with D unclear. V lost 0 bases to trimming and J lost 0 bases, with 2 bases between them. There are 13 residues in the CDR3. The V gene's germline CDR1 is SGHKS and CDR2 YYEKEE (reference sequence). The CDR3 region has the DNA TGTGCCAGCAGCTTGGCCAGCACAGATACGCAGTATTTT. It specifies CASSLASTDTQYF.

This clone was seen more than once but under ten times. The V gene is TRBV3-1 (or the pseudogene TRBV3-2), the J gene TRBJ1-1; 7 bases are a match to TRBD1. The CDR3 sequence is 15 residues long. CDR1 and CDR2 from the germline V gene are LGHDT and YNNKEL (reference sequence). V lost 8 bases to trimming and J lost 0 bases; unmatched junction nucleotides: 9. The CDR3 sequence is CASSGTENMNTEAFF. The CDR3 DNA is TGTGCCAGCTCCGGGACAGAGAACATGAACACTGAAGCTTTCTTT.

The count of this clone is one. The V gene is TRBV15, the J gene TRBJ2-2; D call uncertain. This CDR3 comprises 13 residues. Germline values: CDR1 LNHNV, CDR2 YYDKDF (reference sequence). Between the trimmed V and J ends, which lost 8 bases and 0 bases, there was a span of 7 bases. The CDR3 region is CATQAANTGELFF. Written as DNA, the CDR3 is TGTGCCACCCAGGCAGCGAACACCGGGGAGCTGTTTTTT. Full variable domain (outside the CDR3, taken from reference TRBV15 and TRBJ2-2): DAMVIQNPRYQVTQFGKPVTLSCSQTLNHNVMYWYQQKSSQAPKLLFHYYDKDFNNEADTPDNFQSRRPNTSFCFLDIRSPGLGDTAMYLCATQAANTGELFFGEGSRLTVL.

The chain combines TRBV19 with TRBJ1-2; D not resolved. Germline V CDR1 and CDR2: LNHDA, SQIVND (reference sequence). The ends were cut back, 3 bases at V and 2 bases at J, with 7 bases in the middle. This CDR3 comprises 13 residues. In DNA form, the CDR3 reads TGTGCCAGTAGTATTGTGGGGAACTATGGCTACACCTTC. Translated: CASSIVGNYGYTF.

The J gene is TRBJ1-2, the V gene TRBV30; TRBD1 agrees at 9 bases. After removal of 3 bases from V and 0 bases from J, the junction contained 5 bases not matched to a gene. Germline CDR1 GTSNPN, CDR2 SVGIG (reference sequence). CDR3 length equals 15 residues. DNA for the CDR3: TGTGCCTGGAGGGCGGACAGGGGAACTAACTATGGCTACACCTTC. This encodes CAWRADRGTNYGYTF.

The chain is built from TRBV6-5 and TRBJ2-2; TRBD1 matches at 8 bases. Germline CDR1 MNHEY, CDR2 SVGAGI. The junction had 5 bases not matched to a gene; V was cut back by 7 bases and J by 4 bases. This CDR3 is built from 14 residues. CDR3 protein: CASNQGAATGELFF. Written as DNA, the CDR3 is TGTGCCAGCAATCAGGGGGCAGCCACCGGGGAGCTGTTTTTT.

The chain is built from TRBV5-1 and TRBJ1-1; maybe TRBD1 (6 bases). The germline CDR1 and CDR2 sequences are SGHRS and YFSETQ. V shed 0 bases and J shed 7 bases, with 10 bases lying between them. The CDR3 loop spans 13 amino acids. In DNA form, the CDR3 reads TGCGCCAGCAGCTTGGACAGGGCGGGTGAAGCTTTCTTT. It codes for CASSLDRAGEAFF.

The V gene is TRBV24-1, the J gene TRBJ2-5; TRBD2 matches at 14 bases. Germline V gives CDR1 KGHDR, CDR2 SFDVKD. The CDR3 runs 17 residues. Germline trimming cut 4 bases from V and 5 bases from J; bases unmatched to any gene: 8. The CDR3 region is CATSDRLAGGLGETQYF. The DNA of the CDR3 is TGTGCCACCAGTGACAGACTAGCGGGGGGGTTGGGGGAGACCCAGTACTTC.

This clone was picked up a small number of times. The V gene is TRBV24-1, the J gene TRBJ1-5; the D is unclear. Between the trimmed V and J ends, which lost 5 bases and 11 bases, there was a span of 9 bases. This CDR3 has 11 residues. Germline-derived CDR1 and CDR2 are KGHDR and SFDVKD. The DNA for the CDR3 is TGTGCCACCAGTGGGGGTGGGGCCCAGCATTTT. It encodes CATSGGGAQHF.

This clone showed up just once. This chain joins TRBV11-2 and TRBJ1-6, with 10 bases matching TRBD1. After removal of 5 bases from V and 9 bases from J, the junction contained 10 bases not matched to a gene. This CDR3 spans 16 amino acids. Germline values: CDR1 SGHAT, CDR2 FQNNGV. CDR3 nucleotide sequence: TGTGCCAGCAGCCCGCACCGGGACAGGGGTGGTTCACCCCTCCACTTT. It translates to CASSPHRDRGGSPLHF.

In regard to this clone: The same CDR3 also results from other DNA sequences found in this sample. The V gene is TRBV12-3 or TRBV12-4, the J gene TRBJ2-7, with D unresolved. The CDR3 sequence is 11 residues long. The V end lost 1 base, the J end lost 4 bases, and 2 bases lay between the germline ends. The CDR3 sequence: CASSLGYEQYV. The CDR3 coding sequence is TGTGCCAGCAGTTTAGGGTACGAGCAGTACGTC.

The chain employs TRBV18 and TRBJ2-7; 12 bases agree with TRBD2. The CDR3 spans 23 residues. V shed 0 bases, J shed 1 base, and the junction held 22 bases outside the gene matches. Germline CDR1 reads KGHSH; CDR2 reads LQKENI. The CDR3 DNA reads TGTGCCAGCTCACCACCAAAGGACAGGGGAGGGCCTAGCGGGGGGGCCTGTTCCTACGAGCAGTACGTC. Its translation is CASSPPKDRGGPSGGACSYEQYV.

This sequence joins TRBV6-2 or TRBV6-3 and TRBJ1-5, with D possibly being TRBD1 (6 bases). The V gene's germline CDR1 is MNHEY and CDR2 SVGEGT. This CDR3 is built from 16 residues. The V and J ends lost 0 bases and 1 base respectively, with 10 bases between them. The CDR3 protein is CASSYSRGLSNQPQHF. Here the CDR3 DNA reads TGTGCCAGCAGTTACTCCAGGGGCCTAAGCAATCAGCCCCAGCATTTT.